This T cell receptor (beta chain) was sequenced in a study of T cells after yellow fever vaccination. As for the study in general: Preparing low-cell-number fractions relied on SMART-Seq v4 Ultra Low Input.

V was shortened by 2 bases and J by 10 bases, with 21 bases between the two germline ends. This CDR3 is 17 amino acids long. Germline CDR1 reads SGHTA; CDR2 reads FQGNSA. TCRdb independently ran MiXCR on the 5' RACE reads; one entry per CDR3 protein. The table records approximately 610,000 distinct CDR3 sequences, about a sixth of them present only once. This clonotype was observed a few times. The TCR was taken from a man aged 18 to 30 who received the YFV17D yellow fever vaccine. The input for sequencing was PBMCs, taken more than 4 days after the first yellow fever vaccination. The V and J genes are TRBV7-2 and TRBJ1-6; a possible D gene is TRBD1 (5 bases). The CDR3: CASSLTNYGGVRSPLHF. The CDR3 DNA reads TGTGCCAGCAGCTTAACAAATTATGGAGGGGTTCGGTCACCCCTCCACTTT.